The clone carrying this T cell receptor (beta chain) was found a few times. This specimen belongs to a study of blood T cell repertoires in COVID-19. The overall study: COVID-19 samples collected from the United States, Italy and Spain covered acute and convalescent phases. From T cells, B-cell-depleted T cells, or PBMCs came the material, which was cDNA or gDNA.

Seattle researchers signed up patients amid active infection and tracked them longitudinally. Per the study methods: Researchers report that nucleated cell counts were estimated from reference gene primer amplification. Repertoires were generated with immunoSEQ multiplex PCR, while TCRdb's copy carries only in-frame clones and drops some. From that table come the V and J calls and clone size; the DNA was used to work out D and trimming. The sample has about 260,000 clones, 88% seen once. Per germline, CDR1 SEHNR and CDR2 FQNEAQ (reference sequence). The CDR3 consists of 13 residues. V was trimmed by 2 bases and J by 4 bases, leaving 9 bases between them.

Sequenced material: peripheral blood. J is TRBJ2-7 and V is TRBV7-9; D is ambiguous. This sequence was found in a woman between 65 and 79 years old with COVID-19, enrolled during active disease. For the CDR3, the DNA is TGTGCCAGCAGCTTAATGGAGATGTACGAGCAGTACTTC. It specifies CASSLMEMYEQYF.